The T cell receptor (beta chain) under discussion was sequenced for a study of identical twins. Study-level findings and limits: Models predicted less out-of-frame TCR alpha sharing in monozygotic twins than was found.

On this clonotype itself: Antigen specificity is unknown.

TCRdb passed the 5' RACE reads through MiXCR, listing each CDR3 protein once. The table records about 500,000 distinct CDR3 sequences, over 11% of them present only once. CDR3 length equals 11 residues. Germline V lookup: CDR1 DFQATT, CDR2 SNEGSKA (reference sequence). Trimming removed 3 bases from V and 3 bases from J, with 5 bases in between. This same sample was also taken into another study, of yellow fever vaccine responses in identical twins.

The sample consisted of CD4+ T cells sorted from blood. The chain carries TRBV20-1 and TRBJ1-1, with D maybe TRBD1 (5 bases). The sequence came from a woman between 18 and 30 years old in good health. The CDR3 nucleotides read TGCAGTGCTAGGGGGGACACTGAAGCTTTCTTT. As protein: CSARGDTEAFF.